This T cell receptor (beta chain) was obtained from a study of spatial heterogeneity in lung cancer. TCRdb used MiXCR to reprocess the 5' RACE reads, holding one entry per CDR3 protein. Seen here are fewer than 40,000 distinct CDR3 sequences, 7.5% observed once, and the top ten hold under 30%. This clonotype was seen many times. The CDR3 has 13 residues. Germline CDR1 DFQATT, CDR2 SNEGSKA (reference sequence). The trim removed 6 bases at V and 4 bases at J, leaving 9 bases unmatched. Regarding time point: sample taken at primary tumor resection. Sequencing was performed on whole RNA extracted from tumor and nontumor lung tissue, or from frozen PBMC, and the material was left unsorted. Patients with untreated early-stage non-small cell lung cancer, numbering more than 55, were the donors.

This receptor was taken from a male donor with early-stage non-small cell lung cancer. The gene calls are TRBV20-1 and TRBJ2-7; TRBD1 matches at 7 bases. Sequenced material: PBMCs, taken at surgery. The CDR3 DNA sequence: TGCAGTGCAGTGACAGGGTCCCTTTACGAGCAGTACTTC. Translated, it gives CSAVTGSLYEQYF.